Presented here are 19 T cell receptor beta chains from one specimen sequenced in a study of a mutant IDH1 vaccine in newly diagnosed glioma. For these receptors, no antigen is known. Described time point: week 47, end of study. It was 300 ug of mutant IDH1 20-mer peptide that made up each vaccine dose, given with topical imiquimod. TCRdb's table, derived via immunoSEQ multiplex PCR, lists solely in-frame clones and lacks some. The sample includes roughly 86,000 clones, roughly four fifths of them seen just once. The sample here was PBMCs, taken from a glioma patient whose treatment included an IDH1 peptide vaccine. Receptors originate from a man between 40 and 49 years old with glioma.

In its sample, this clone was seen a few times. The genes are TRBV5-6 and TRBJ2-7; D gene uncertain. Germline V CDR1 and CDR2: SGHDT, YYEEEE. This CDR3 is 13 amino acids long. Trimming took off 1 base at V and 5 bases at J, with 10 bases between the two ends. CDR3 amino acids: CASSLYSGDEQYF. CDR3 DNA: TGTGCCAGCAGCTTGTACTCGGGTGACGAGCAGTACTTC.

This clone appeared once. This chain connects TRBV2 to TRBJ2-1, with D perhaps TRBD1 (6 bases). The CDR3 extends over 16 amino acids. The ends were cut back, 7 bases at V and 4 bases at J, with 20 bases in the middle. Germline CDR1 SNHLY, CDR2 FYNNEI. The CDR3 DNA reads as TGTGCCAGCATCGACGTGGGACAAGGGCTGTACAATGAGCAGTTCTTC. Translation gives CASIDVGQGLYNEQFF.

The chain links TRBV18 to TRBJ1-4, with a possible D match to TRBD1 (5 bases). The CDR3 totals 17 residues. The germline V and J ends were trimmed by 2 bases and 0 bases, with 13 bases remaining between them. Germline assignment: CDR1 KGHSH and CDR2 LQKENI. The CDR3 spells CASSPFEPGATNEKLFF. The CDR3, as DNA: TGTGCCAGCTCACCATTTGAACCGGGGGCAACTAATGAAAAACTGTTTTTT.

This clone appeared once. The V gene is TRBV30, the J gene TRBJ2-7, with TRBD2 as a possible D gene (5 bases). The CDR3 runs to 12 residues. Germline V gives CDR1 GTSNPN, CDR2 SVGIG (reference sequence). V lost 2 bases, J lost 3 bases, and 8 bases lay in between. The CDR3 here is CAWSSGVYEQYF. Written as DNA, the CDR3 is TGTGCCTGGAGTAGCGGCGTCTACGAGCAGTACTTC. Combining the CDR3 with reference TRBV30 and TRBJ2-7 gives the whole variable domain SQTIHQWPATLVQPVGSPLSLECTVEGTSNPNLYWYRQAAGRGLQLLFYSVGIGQISSEVPQNLSASRPQDRQFILSSKKLLLSDSGFYLCAWSSGVYEQYFGPGTRLTVT.

The chain carries TRBV27 and TRBJ1-2; D unresolved. V was pared by 0 bases and J by 7 bases, with 9 bases between. The CDR3 is 13 residues long. The germline CDR1 and CDR2 sequences are MNHEY and SMNVEV (reference sequence). CDR3 region: CASSLSRGFGYTF. CDR3 bases: TGTGCCAGCAGTTTATCACGAGGGTTTGGCTACACCTTC.

V gene TRBV27 combines with J gene TRBJ2-1; D is perhaps TRBD2 (6 bases). This CDR3 contains 14 residues. Trimming pared 3 bases from V and 8 bases from J, leaving 14 bases between. Germline V gives CDR1 MNHEY, CDR2 SMNVEV (reference sequence). The CDR3 sequence: CASSFGRGGYEQFF. As DNA, the CDR3 is TGTGCCAGCAGTTTCGGGCGGGGCGGGTATGAGCAGTTCTTC.

Concerning this clone: A read error may account for a junction end that differs from germline. The chain joins TRBV7-7 to TRBJ2-3; 7 nucleotides align to TRBD1. Germline V gene sequence: CDR1 SSHAT, CDR2 FNYEAQ (reference sequence). The CDR3 spans 15 residues. This CDR3 reads CASSLLTGKTDTQYF. Here the CDR3 DNA reads TGTGCTAGCAGCTTATTGACAGGGAAGACAGATACGCAGTATTTT. Full variable domain (missing parts from reference TRBV7-7 and TRBJ2-3): GAGVSQSPRYKVTKRGQDVTLRCDPISSHATLYWYQQALGQGPEFLTYFNYEAQPDKSGLPSDRFSAERPEGSISTLTIQRTEQRDSAMYRCASSLLTGKTDTQYFGPGTRLTVL.

The chain links TRBV28 to TRBJ1-4; D is uncertain. V lost 5 bases, J lost 6 bases, and 13 bases lay in between. The CDR3 totals 14 residues. The germline CDR1 and CDR2 sequences are MDHEN and SYDVKM. Here the CDR3 reads CASSPRRLYEKLFF. The CDR3 coding sequence is TGTGCCAGCAGTCCCAGGCGCCTGTATGAAAAACTGTTTTTT.

The CDR3 loop reads CASSGGGHGNQPQHF. The CDR3 region has the DNA TGTGCCAGCAGTGGAGGGGGCCATGGCAATCAGCCCCAGCATTTT. The chain carries TRBV25-1 and TRBJ1-5; 7 bases line up with TRBD1. Per germline, CDR1 MGHDK and CDR2 SYGVNS. The J segment lost 2 bases and the V segment lost 4 bases, leaving 5 bases of the junction unmatched. This CDR3 spans 15 amino acids.

The chain employs TRBV7-3 and TRBJ1-1; D possibly corresponds to TRBD1 (5 bases). This CDR3 has 15 amino acids. Germline lookup yields CDR1 SGHTA and CDR2 FQGTGA. V lost 5 bases and J lost 4, with 17 bases in between. The DNA of the CDR3 is TGTGCCAGCAGCGGGACGGGACGGGCGGGCACTGAAGCTTTCTTT. Translated, it gives CASSGTGRAGTEAFF.

The chain is built from TRBV4-2 and TRBJ2-7; 11 bases are shared with TRBD2. The ends lost 1 base at V and 4 bases at J; junction bases unmatched: 6. The CDR3 contains 16 residues. CDR1 is LGHNA, CDR2 YNFKEQ, per germline. The CDR3 spells CASSQVASGRSYEQYF. As DNA, the CDR3 is TGTGCCAGCAGCCAAGTGGCTAGCGGGAGGAGTTACGAGCAGTACTTC.

The genes are TRBV7-2 and TRBJ2-2; maybe TRBD1 (7 bases). The CDR3 contains 15 residues. From germline, CDR1 is SGHTA and CDR2 FQGNSA. The ends were cut back, 5 bases at V and 6 bases at J, with 16 bases in the middle. CDR3 protein: CASSLWRGQSGELFF. The CDR3 nucleotides read TGTGCCAGCAGCCTGTGGAGGGGGCAATCCGGGGAGCTGTTTTTT.

This clone was seen once. V is TRBV28 and J is TRBJ2-5, with a tentative D call TRBD1 (5 bases). Germline CDR1 and CDR2: MDHEN and SYDVKM. The CDR3 is made up of 12 amino acids. Trimming pared 4 bases from V and 7 bases from J, leaving 10 bases between. The CDR3: CASSSMQGTQYF. In nucleotides, the CDR3 is TGTGCCAGCAGTTCGATGCAGGGGACCCAGTACTTC.

The J gene is TRBJ2-5, the V gene TRBV5-1, with a weak D call TRBD2 (5 bases). Trimming shortened V by 2 bases and J by 7 bases, and 9 bases separated the two germline ends. CDR3 length: 12 amino acids. Germline CDR1 SGHRS, CDR2 YFSETQ. In DNA form, the CDR3 reads TGCGCCAGCAGCTTCGGCGAGGGGACCCAGTACTTC. This encodes CASSFGEGTQYF.

The genes are TRBV5-8 and TRBJ1-6; 10 positions agree with TRBD1. This CDR3 has 17 residues. With 1 base clipped from V and 7 bases from J, the junction kept 8 bases outside the gene matches. From germline, CDR1 is SGHTS and CDR2 YDEGEE. The CDR3, as DNA: TGTGCCAGCAGCTTGACCCGGGACAGGGGACCGAATTCACCCCTCCACTTT. Amino acid sequence: CASSLTRDRGPNSPLHF.

The rearrangement joins TRBV27 to TRBJ2-1; 10 bases line up with TRBD1. The CDR3 runs to 17 residues. From germline, CDR1 is MNHEY and CDR2 SMNVEV (reference sequence). V gave up 0 bases and J gave up 3 bases; unmatched junction bases: 5. CDR3 DNA sequence: TGTGCCAGCAGTTTATCGAGCTGGGACAGGGGCTACAATGAGCAGTTCTTC. This codes for CASSLSSWDRGYNEQFF.

The V and J genes are TRBV7-8 and TRBJ1-2; D is uncertain. Trimming pared 2 bases from V and 2 bases from J, leaving 12 bases between. The CDR3 consists of 15 residues. The germline CDR1 and CDR2 sequences are SGHVS and FQNEAQ. CDR3 DNA: TGTGCCAGCAGCTTAATTGGCAGTATAAACTATGGCTACACCTTC. This encodes CASSLIGSINYGYTF.

The genes are TRBV19 and TRBJ2-3; D remains unclear. Germline V gene data show CDR1 as LNHDA and CDR2 as SQIVND (reference sequence). The CDR3 has 15 amino acids. Trimming cost V 5 bases and J 2 bases, with 14 bases left between them. CDR3 sequence reads: CASSVGFPPTDTQYF. CDR3 nucleotides: TGTGCCAGTAGTGTGGGGTTTCCCCCCACAGATACGCAGTATTTT.

The table lists this clone with a count of one. The gene calls are TRBV7-8 and TRBJ2-1; 9 bases line up with TRBD1. Germline-derived CDR1 and CDR2 are SGHVS and FQNEAQ. J gave up 15 bases and V 0 bases, and 12 bases lay outside the gene matches. The CDR3 covers 15 residues. For the CDR3, the DNA is TGTGCCAGCAGCTTAGCCAGGGACAGGGCCTCCCGGCGGTTCTTC. Its protein product is CASSLARDRASRRFF.